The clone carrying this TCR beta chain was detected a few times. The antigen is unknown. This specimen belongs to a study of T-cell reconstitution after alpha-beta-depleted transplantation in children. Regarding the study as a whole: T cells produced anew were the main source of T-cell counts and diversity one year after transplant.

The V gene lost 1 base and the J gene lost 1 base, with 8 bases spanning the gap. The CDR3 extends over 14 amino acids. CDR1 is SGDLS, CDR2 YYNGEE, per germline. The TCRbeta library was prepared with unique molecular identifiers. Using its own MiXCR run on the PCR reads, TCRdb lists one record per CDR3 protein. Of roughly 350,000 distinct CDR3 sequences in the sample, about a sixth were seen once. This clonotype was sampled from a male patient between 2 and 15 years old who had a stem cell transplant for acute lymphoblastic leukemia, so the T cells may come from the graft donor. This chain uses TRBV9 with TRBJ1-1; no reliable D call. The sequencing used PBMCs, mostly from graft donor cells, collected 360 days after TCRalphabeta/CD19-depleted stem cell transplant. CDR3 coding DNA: TGTGCCAGCAGCGTAAGTTGGGGGAACACTGAAGCTTTCTTT. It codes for CASSVSWGNTEAFF.